A selection of T cell receptor beta chains follows, all from one sample in a study of shared clonotypes between healthy human individuals. Only in-frame clones appear in the TCRdb table, and some are missing; sequencing was by immunoSEQ multiplex PCR. This table holds about 2,200,000 clones, just over 90% found once. The specimen was naive CD8+ T cells from PBMCs. These receptors were taken from a man between 18 and 29 years old in good health. Some clones in this sample may be carry-over from other donors' samples. The CDR3 runs from the conserved cysteine through the conserved F or W.

TRBJ2-3 TRBV5-4 CASSLLTQVPDTQYF
TRBJ1-2 TRBV7-9 CASSLSRGRAKGRYTF
TRBJ2-7 TRBV5-5 CASSLNGSVLLIEQYF
TRBJ2-2 TRBV30 CAWSGGAGELFF
TRBJ2-2 TRBV7-9 CASSLGQGFLANTGELFF
TRBJ1-1 TRBV7-6 CASSDRGLNTEAFF
TRBJ1-1 TRBV11-2 CASSLGWQPEAFF
TRBJ2-4 TRBV6-5 CASSKQGPAKNIQYF
TRBJ2-6 TRBV29-1 CSVGELVSGANVLTF
TRBJ2-7 TRBV5-6 CASSLNDRHGRDEQYF
TRBJ2-7 TRBV4-3 CASSQDAWGYEQYF
TRBJ2-3 TRBV27 CASRLKGSTDTQYF
TRBJ1-4 TRBV14 CASSHVDRHDEKLFF
TRBJ2-5 TRBV11-2 CASSLTWERLETQYF
TRBJ2-5 TRBV13 CASSLGLEALRETQYF
TRBJ1-4 TRBV2 CASSARIDRTEKLFF
TRBJ1-1 TRBV4-1 CASSQIPGTVNTEAFF